Presented here are 16 T cell receptor beta chains from one specimen sequenced in a study of T cell responses to AZD1222 COVID-19 vaccine (dated by TCRdb to the early 2020s). Library preparation was by the immunoSEQ multiplex PCR assay. TCRdb provides this immuneACCESS table in a form limited to in-frame rearrangements. Some clones are lacking; in checked studies, under half of them reflect an unresolved V gene, and why the rest are absent is not known. This sample comprises 200,000 to 250,000 clones, around 94% of them detected only once. Roughly 1.8% of the sample lies in the top ten. The time point label corresponds to: about 28 days (+/-7) after the second vaccine dose. Read against the paper, the sample's treatment or condition label means: meningococcal conjugate vaccine given as trial control. The sample here was peripheral blood, taken 28 days after the second dose of the MenACWY control vaccine. The receptors here all came from an adult who received the MenACWY meningococcal vaccine as a control.

The chain recombines TRBV9 with TRBJ2-7; TRBD1 might be the D (7 bases). Trimming shortened V by 0 bases and J by 2 bases, and 12 bases separated the two germline ends. Germline-derived CDR1 and CDR2 are SGDLS and YYNGEE. This CDR3 is built from 15 residues. The CDR3 DNA sequence: TGTGCCAGCAGCGTAGGCGGGACAGCCGCCTACGAGCAGTACTTC. It codes for CASSVGGTAAYEQYF. The variable domain in full, completed from reference TRBV9 and TRBJ2-7, reads DSGVTQTPKHLITATGQRVTLRCSPRSGDLSVYWYQQSLDQGLQFLIQYYNGEERAKGNILERFSAQQFPDLHSELNLSSLELGDSALYFCASSVGGTAAYEQYFGPGTRLTVT.

The chain employs TRBV7-6 and TRBJ2-2, with TRBD1 identical over 12 bases. Germline V CDR1 and CDR2: SGHVS, FNYEAQ. This CDR3 comprises 15 residues. Germline trimming cut 7 bases from V and 5 bases from J; bases unmatched to any gene: 5. This chain's CDR3 is CASTRDRGLTGELFF. In DNA form, the CDR3 reads TGTGCCAGCACCCGGGACAGGGGGCTGACCGGGGAGCTGTTTTTT.

V gene TRBV7-8 combines with J gene TRBJ1-4; D unresolved. The CDR3 extends over 14 amino acids. The germline V gene encodes CDR1 SGHVS and CDR2 FQNEAQ. Deletions cut 0 bases from V and 5 bases from J, with 7 bases between. The CDR3 DNA sequence: TGTGCCAGCAGCTTAGCCGACCCAAATGAAAAACTGTTTTTT. The encoded protein is CASSLADPNEKLFF. Drawing the rest from reference TRBV7-8 and TRBJ1-4, the complete variable domain is GAGVSQSPRYKVAKRGQDVALRCDPISGHVSLFWYQQALGQGPEFLTYFQNEAQLDKSGLPSDRFFAERPEGSVSTLKIQRTQQEDSAVYLCASSLADPNEKLFFGSGTQLSVL.

V and J are TRBV30 and TRBJ2-2, with a weak D call TRBD2 (6 bases). Germline CDR1 is GTSNPN and CDR2 is SVGIG (reference sequence). There are 13 residues in the CDR3. Trimming stripped 7 bases from V and 4 bases from J, with 13 bases between. CDR3 sequence (DNA): TGTGCCTTAGGCGGGGATTCCACCGGGGAGCTGTTTTTT. This sequence encodes CALGGDSTGELFF.

The rearrangement links TRBV25-1 to TRBJ2-5; D is unresolved. The germline V and J ends were trimmed by 5 bases and 7 bases, with 11 bases remaining between them. The CDR3 spans 12 residues. Germline values: CDR1 MGHDK, CDR2 SYGVNS. The CDR3 nucleotides read TGTGCCAGCAGTACCCTCGGGTGGACCCAGTACTTC. This codes for CASSTLGWTQYF. The full variable domain, its missing parts supplied by reference TRBV25-1 and TRBJ2-5, is EADIYQTPRYLVIGTGKKITLECSQTMGHDKMYWYQQDPGMELHLIHYSYGVNSTEKGDLSSESTVSRIRTEHFPLTLESARPSHTSQYLCASSTLGWTQYFGPGTRLLVL.

The chain couples TRBV15 to TRBJ2-5; the D is unclear. Germline CDR1 and CDR2: LNHNV and YYDKDF (reference sequence). Trimming removed 0 bases at V and 5 bases at J, with 7 bases between. The CDR3 has 13 residues. The CDR3 DNA is TGTGCCACCAGCAGAGATACCCTTGAGACCCAGTACTTC. Amino acids: CATSRDTLETQYF.

The chain couples TRBV30 to TRBJ2-7, with a possible D match to TRBD1 (6 bases). The CDR3 has 12 residues. Trimming stripped 0 bases from V and 7 bases from J, with 10 bases between. Germline lookup yields CDR1 GTSNPN and CDR2 SVGIG (reference sequence). In DNA form, the CDR3 reads TGTGCCTGGAGTGTGTCTCAGGGGGAGCAGTACTTC. As protein: CAWSVSQGEQYF.

The chain recombines TRBV6-5 with TRBJ1-5; unclear D gene. Per the germline V gene, CDR1 is MNHEY and CDR2 is SVGAGI. The CDR3 has 14 residues. V lost 8 bases, J lost 0 bases, and 11 bases lay in between. CDR3 region: CASAVGFSNQPQHF. As DNA, the CDR3 is TGTGCCAGCGCGGTCGGGTTTAGCAATCAGCCCCAGCATTTT.

This clone was counted once. V and J are TRBV19 and TRBJ1-3; D call uncertain. Trimming removed 1 base from V and 0 bases from J, with 7 bases in between. This CDR3 has 15 residues. CDR1 and CDR2 from the germline V gene are LNHDA and SQIVND (reference sequence). CDR3 sequence: CASSIVGSSGNTIYF. CDR3 bases: TGTGCCAGTAGTATAGTCGGCAGCTCTGGAAACACCATATATTTT. The complete variable domain, with remaining parts taken from reference TRBV19 and TRBJ1-3, reads DGGITQSPKYLFRKEGQNVTLSCEQNLNHDAMYWYRQDPGQGLRLIYYSQIVNDFQKGDIAEGYSVSREKKESFPLTVTSAQKNPTAFYLCASSIVGSSGNTIYFGEGSWLTVV.

The genes are TRBV28 and TRBJ2-3; D is possibly TRBD2 (6 bases). The CDR3 is 14 residues long. Germline V gene sequence: CDR1 MDHEN, CDR2 SYDVKM. Between the trimmed V and J ends, which lost 5 bases and 5 bases, there was a span of 14 bases. This CDR3 reads CASSPPGALDTQYF. For the CDR3, the DNA is TGTGCCAGCAGTCCACCGGGAGCCCTAGATACGCAGTATTTT.

The chain links TRBV7-3 to TRBJ2-1; either TRBD1 or TRBD2 may supply D (6 bases each). The V gene lost 3 bases and the J gene lost 5 bases, with 20 bases spanning the gap. This CDR3 has 17 amino acids. CDR1 is SGHTA, CDR2 FQGTGA, per germline. CDR3: CASSFTSRGLVNNEQFF. For the CDR3, the DNA is TGTGCCAGCAGCTTCACCTCCCGGGGGCTAGTTAACAATGAGCAGTTCTTC. Full variable domain (remainder filled in from reference TRBV7-3 and TRBJ2-1): GAGVSQTPSNKVTEKGKYVELRCDPISGHTALYWYRQSLGQGPEFLIYFQGTGAADDSGLPNDRFFAVRPEGSVSTLKIQRTERGDSAVYLCASSFTSRGLVNNEQFFGPGTRLTVL.

The chain combines TRBV10-2 with TRBJ2-2, with 10 nucleotides matching TRBD2. Per the germline V gene, CDR1 is WSHSY and CDR2 is SAAADI. V was pared by 4 bases and J by 7 bases, with 3 bases of the junction left unmatched. The CDR3 is 14 residues long. In DNA, the CDR3 is TGCGCCAGCAGTGGAGCGGGAGGGAGCGGGGAGCTGTTTTTT. It is translated as CASSGAGGSGELFF.

The rearrangement links TRBV19 to TRBJ2-6; the D gene is possibly TRBD1 (5 bases). The CDR3 totals 17 residues. Trimming removed 6 bases at V and 0 bases at J, with 15 bases between. Germline V lookup: CDR1 LNHDA, CDR2 SQIVND (reference sequence). CDR3 residues: CASSRRDSLSGANVLTF. Written as DNA, the CDR3 is TGTGCCAGTAGCCGGAGAGACAGCCTCTCTGGGGCCAACGTCCTGACTTTC. Drawing the rest from reference TRBV19 and TRBJ2-6, the complete variable domain is DGGITQSPKYLFRKEGQNVTLSCEQNLNHDAMYWYRQDPGQGLRLIYYSQIVNDFQKGDIAEGYSVSREKKESFPLTVTSAQKNPTAFYLCASSRRDSLSGANVLTFGAGSRLTVL.

The chain uses TRBV28 and TRBJ2-7, with D unresolved. The CDR3 runs 13 residues. Germline CDR1 and CDR2: MDHEN and SYDVKM. The V end lost 7 bases, the J end lost 2 bases, and 12 bases lay between the germline ends. Written as DNA, the CDR3 is TGTGCCAGCACCCCCCCGGACCCCTACGAGCAGTACTTC. This codes for CASTPPDPYEQYF.

Remarks on this clone: This sample also contains other DNA sequences that code for the same CDR3. The V call is TRBV6-1, the J call TRBJ2-5; 13 nucleotides line up with TRBD2. Looked up from germline, CDR1 is MNHNS and CDR2 is SASEGT. J lost 4 bases, V lost 3 bases, and 2 bases had no gene match. The CDR3 length is 15 residues. The CDR3, as DNA: TGTGCCAGCAGTGAGGGACTAGCGGGAAGAGAGACCCAGTACTTC. Encoded protein: CASSEGLAGRETQYF.

This clone showed up just a few times. V and J are TRBV19 and TRBJ1-2, with 7 bases fitting TRBD1. Germline-derived CDR1 and CDR2 are LNHDA and SQIVND (reference sequence). V shed 6 bases and J 9 bases; nucleotides not matched to a gene: 13. CDR3 length equals 14 residues. The CDR3 loop reads CASSYPGQLSSYTF. The CDR3 DNA reads TGTGCCAGTAGCTATCCGGGACAGCTCTCGAGCTACACCTTC.